In this sample, the clone carrying this TCR beta chain turned up once. Antigen specificity is unknown. The method was immunoSEQ multiplex PCR; TCRdb's version includes in-frame clones alone and lacks a portion of them. The repertoire holds tens of thousands of clones, with over 75% as singletons. Per the germline V gene, CDR1 is WSHSY and CDR2 is SAAADI. The junction had 6 bases not matched to a gene; V was cut back by 6 bases and J by 2 bases. The length of the CDR3 is 15 residues. The data derive from a study of OX40 agonist ivuxolimab in advanced cancers. The overall study: Patients received the agonistic anti-OX40 (CD134) antibody ivuxolimab. Head and neck, renal cell, melanoma or hepatocellular carcinoma were the cancers that dose-escalation patients had. General study points: Determination of antigen specificity was not performed for the expanded peripheral T cells.

The V gene is TRBV10-2, the J gene TRBJ1-3; 8 nucleotides align to TRBD1. This sequence was found in an adult with an advanced solid tumor such as melanoma, head and neck, liver or kidney cancer. The specimen comprised CD4+ or CD8+ T cells sorted from blood, sampled in a trial of the OX40 agonist ivuxolimab. CDR3 nucleotide sequence: TGCGCCAGCAGGGACAGGGCGGAGGCTGGAAACACCATATATTTT. As protein: CASRDRAEAGNTIYF.